These 5 T cell receptor beta chains came from one sample sequenced in a study of T cell repertoires in cytomegalovirus infection. TCRdb reprocessed the reads via MiXCR and lists one record per CDR3 protein. The data hold about 250,000 distinct CDR3 sequences, with approximately 7% observed a single time. The sample comprised PBMCs. The receptors come from a human donor in good health (CMV status not recorded). Some clones in this sample may be carry-over from other donors' samples.

This clonotype was detected many times. V is TRBV7-2 and J is TRBJ2-7, with D possibly being TRBD1 or TRBD2 (6 bases each). Germline V CDR1 and CDR2: SGHTA, FQGNSA. V lost 5 bases and J 2 bases, leaving 16 bases between the germline ends. The CDR3 spans 15 residues. CDR3 in amino acids: CASSRQSGAAYEQYF. The DNA for the CDR3 is TGTGCCAGCAGCCGACAGTCGGGGGCTGCCTACGAGCAGTACTTC.

Many counts were recorded for this clonotype. The J gene is TRBJ1-2, the V gene TRBV12-3 or TRBV12-4; D not certain. V was trimmed by 7 bases and J by 8 bases, leaving 14 bases between them. The CDR3 totals 12 residues. The CDR3 loop reads CASTLGSGGYTF. In DNA form, the CDR3 reads TGTGCCAGCACCTTGGGCTCCGGGGGCTACACCTTC.

This clonotype was seen repeatedly, ten times or more. V is TRBV12-3 or TRBV12-4 and J is TRBJ2-1, with TRBD1 as a possible D gene (5 bases). Trimming left V 5 bases short and J 6 bases short, with 14 bases between. The CDR3 runs 14 residues. The CDR3 here is CASSNQTAVNEQFF. The CDR3 DNA sequence: TGTGCCAGCAGTAACCAGACAGCAGTCAATGAGCAGTTCTTC.

The table lists this clonotype with many counts. The chain is built from TRBV5-5 and TRBJ1-1; D is uncertain. V was trimmed by 4 bases and J by 6 bases, leaving 10 bases between them. This CDR3 spans 12 amino acids. CDR1 SGHKS and CDR2 YYEKEE come from the germline V gene (reference sequence). The CDR3 sequence is CASSHPMSEAFF. CDR3 nucleotide sequence: TGTGCCAGCAGCCACCCGATGTCTGAAGCTTTCTTT. Full variable domain (missing parts from reference TRBV5-5 and TRBJ1-1): DAGVTQSPTHLIKTRGQQVTLRCSPISGHKSVSWYQQVLGQGPQFIFQYYEKEERGRGNFPDRFSARQFPNYSSELNVNALLLGDSALYLCASSHPMSEAFFGQGTRLTVV.

This clonotype was observed many times. This sequence joins TRBV3-1 and TRBJ1-2, with a weak D call TRBD1 (5 bases). Germline V gene data show CDR1 as LGHDT and CDR2 as YNNKEL (reference sequence). Trimming stripped 1 base from V and 4 bases from J, with 13 bases between. This CDR3 contains 15 residues. The chain's CDR3 is CASSQGKGASYGYTF. The CDR3 DNA sequence: TGTGCCAGCAGCCAAGGGAAAGGGGCAAGCTATGGCTACACCTTC.